This TCR beta chain was sequenced in a study of blood T cell repertoires in COVID-19. The overall study: Both acute and convalescent COVID-19 samples were obtained from the United States, Italy and Spain.

Study members were between about 18 and 100 years old and lived in 24 US regions. Donors were grouped by their self-reported clinical history. Per the authors' pipeline: Amplification of reference gene primers was used by the study to estimate nucleated cell counts. Measured with immunoSEQ multiplex PCR; TCRdb has only the in-frame clones, and not every one. The DNA gave D and trimming, while V, J and clone size come from that table. The table includes a few hundred thousand clones, around 90% detected once. CDR3 length: 15 amino acids. V lost 7 bases, J lost 3 bases, and 11 bases stayed unmatched. The V and J genes are TRBV6-7 and TRBJ1-1; 7 nucleotides align to TRBD1. TRBV6-7 is an ORF, and what it does is uncertain. The TCR originated in a man younger than 30 who had recovered from COVID-19. The source material was PBMCs or T cells enriched from blood (not recorded which). The CDR3 DNA reads as TGTGCCAGCATCCGCCGTCTGACAGGGCACACTGAAGCTTTCTTT. It specifies CASIRRLTGHTEAFF.